The source of this T cell receptor beta chain is a study of technical replicates of blood from several donors (dated by TCRdb to 2016 to 2017). About this clone: Its target antigen remains unknown. No base qualities exist here, and no much larger clone lies one base off it.

The library was generated by the immunoSEQ multiplex PCR assay. TCRdb holds this immuneACCESS table with in-frame rearrangements only. Some clones are missing; in checked studies, unresolved V genes explain under half, and the rest has no known cause. The table for this sample lists roughly 65,000 clones; approximately 88% of them were counted only once. Approximately 4.6% of the sample belongs to the ten largest clones. Sequenced input: PBMCs. This clonotype was obtained from a human donor in good health. Some clones in this sample may be carry-over from other donors' samples.

The nucleotide sequence reads TGCGCCAGCAGCCAAGATTGGCGGGGGGGCCTCCACGAGCAGTACTTC. Protein translation: CASSQDWRGGLHEQYF. The V gene is TRBV4-3 and the J gene is TRBJ2-7; 9 of the junction bases match TRBD2. V is pruned by 0 bases and J by 5 bases, leaving 8 bases of the junction without a gene match. The CDR3 starts with the cysteine, ends with the phenylalanine, and has 16 residues. The DNA shown is the 48-base CDR3, in frame from base 1. The germline V gene gives CDR1 as LGHNA and CDR2 as YSLEER.